A selection of T cell receptor beta chains follows, all from one sample in a study of beta chain features in type 1 diabetes. Repertoires were generated with immunoSEQ multiplex PCR, while TCRdb's copy carries only in-frame clones and drops some. Of around 400,000 clones in the sample, approximately 12% are singletons; the top ten hold under 0.02%. The sample taken for sequencing was naive CD4+ T cells from blood. The source is a man younger than 30 in good health. Both conserved end residues are part of each CDR3. D genes are given only for firm matches. Size is stated for part of the rows, as once, few or many counts, or as a class when the clone is expanded.

d_call	clone_size	v_call	cdr3_length	j_call	cdr3_aa	cdr3_nt
.	.	TRBV6-5	13	TRBJ1-2	CASSYAGNYGYTF	TGTGCCAGCAGTTACGCGGGTAACTATGGCTACACCTTC
.	few	TRBV4-3	15	TRBJ2-1	CASSQDALAIREQFF	TGCGCCAGCAGCCAAGACGCCCTAGCGATCCGTGAGCAGTTCTTC
.	.	TRBV28	12	TRBJ1-5	CASAQGNQPQHF	TGTGCCAGCGCACAGGGCAATCAGCCCCAGCATTTT
.	.	TRBV5-4	14	TRBJ2-1	CASSLDGPSVGQFF	TGTGCCAGCAGCTTGGATGGTCCTAGCGTGGGGCAGTTCTTC
TRBD1	.	TRBV9	15	TRBJ2-5	CASSVGQGFQETQYF	TGTGCCAGCAGCGTAGGACAGGGCTTCCAAGAGACCCAGTACTTC
.	.	TRBV7-9	13	TRBJ2-5	CASSFNRWETQYF	TGTGCCAGCAGCTTCAACCGGTGGGAGACCCAGTACTTC
.	few	TRBV11-1	12	TRBJ2-7	CASSPQGYEQYF	TGTGCCAGCAGCCCCCAGGGCTACGAGCAGTACTTC
TRBD1	few	TRBV18	16	TRBJ1-1	CASSTRQGEVHTEAFF	TGTGCCAGCTCAACTAGACAGGGCGAGGTTCACACTGAAGCTTTCTTT
.	.	TRBV5-1	16	TRBJ2-3	CASSPRVLEPTDTQYF	TGCGCCAGCAGCCCCCGAGTTTTGGAGCCCACAGATACGCAGTATTTT
TRBD1	few	TRBV7-2	13	TRBJ2-1	CASSFTGANEQFF	TGTGCCAGCAGCTTTACAGGGGCCAATGAGCAGTTCTTC
.	.	TRBV21-1	14	TRBJ2-5	CASSPRDREETQYF	TGTGCCAGCAGCCCTCGGGACAGAGAAGAGACCCAGTACTTC
TRBD1	.	TRBV5-1	17	TRBJ2-2	CASSLAGTGVNTGELFF	TGCGCCAGCAGCTTGGCCGGGACAGGGGTTAACACCGGGGAGCTGTTTTTT
.	few	TRBV10-3	13	TRBJ2-5	CATRGASQETQYF	TGTGCCACCCGGGGGGCCAGCCAAGAGACCCAGTACTTC
.	few	TRBV29-1	12	TRBJ2-1	CSVDKADLKQFF	TGCAGCGTTGACAAAGCGGATCTGAAGCAGTTCTTC
.	few	TRBV6-5	15	TRBJ1-5	CASRTLGGSNQPQHF	TGTGCCAGCAGGACATTGGGGGGTAGCAATCAGCCCCAGCATTTT
.	few	TRBV10-3	16	TRBJ1-1	CAISDPQGLGNTEAFF	TGTGCCATCAGTGACCCACAGGGCCTCGGTAACACTGAAGCTTTCTTT
.	.	TRBV28	15	TRBJ1-1	CASSPGVAGATEAFF	TGTGCCAGCAGCCCAGGGGTGGCAGGGGCCACTGAAGCTTTCTTT
TRBD2	.	TRBV7-3	15	TRBJ2-1	CASSHGRAGNNEQFF	TGTGCCAGCAGCCATGGGAGGGCCGGCAACAATGAGCAGTTCTTC
.	.	TRBV7-2	14	TRBJ1-1	CASSLGSRNTEAFF	TGTGCCAGCAGCTTAGGTTCGCGGAACACTGAAGCTTTCTTT
.	.	TRBV30	12	TRBJ2-5	CAWSVPLVRQYF	TGTGCCTGGAGTGTACCCCTAGTTCGGCAGTACTTC
TRBD2	.	TRBV6-5	15	TRBJ2-3	CASSPKRGGPDTQYF	TGTGCCAGCAGCCCCAAGCGGGGGGGTCCAGATACGCAGTATTTT
TRBD1	few	TRBV5-4	12	TRBJ1-2	CASGQPNYGYTF	TGTGCCTCGGGACAGCCCAACTATGGCTACACCTTC